The source of this T cell receptor beta chain is a study of long-term antiretroviral therapy in people with HIV. Study context: Collection of the earliest samples took place about a decade ahead of the 2015 immediate-ART recommendation. Study-level points and caveats: Clones that expanded before ART (that is, prior to treatment) dominated the repertoire at all time points. Diversity measured after ART increased yet remained under transplant donor controls.

In regard to this clone: The antigen is not known.

Version v3.0 of the immunoSEQ assay ran at survey level. The study targeted roughly 35,000-55,000 T-cell genomes per sample in sequencing. Assay: immunoSEQ multiplex PCR; the TCRdb copy retains only in-frame clones and omits some. The table records 20,000 to 25,000 clones, about four fifths of them present only once. The CDR3 sequence is 13 residues long. V was cut by 3 bases and J by 3 bases, with 7 bases left in between. The V gene's germline CDR1 is KGHSH and CDR2 LQKENI. The starting material was unsorted PBMCs, obtained 0.2 years after starting antiretroviral therapy. The receptor was isolated from a woman aged 30 to 39 with HIV. The chain is built from TRBV18 and TRBJ2-3; TRBD2 is a possible D gene (6 bases). The CDR3 bases are TGTGCCAGCTCACCGGCGGGGACAGATACGCAGTATTTT. It specifies CASSPAGTDTQYF. Full variable domain (rest looked up from reference TRBV18 and TRBJ2-3): NAGVMQNPRHLVRRRGQEARLRCSPMKGHSHVYWYRQLPEEGLKFMVYLQKENIIDESGMPKERFSAEFPKEGPSILRIQQVVRGDSAAYFCASSPAGTDTQYFGPGTRLTVL.